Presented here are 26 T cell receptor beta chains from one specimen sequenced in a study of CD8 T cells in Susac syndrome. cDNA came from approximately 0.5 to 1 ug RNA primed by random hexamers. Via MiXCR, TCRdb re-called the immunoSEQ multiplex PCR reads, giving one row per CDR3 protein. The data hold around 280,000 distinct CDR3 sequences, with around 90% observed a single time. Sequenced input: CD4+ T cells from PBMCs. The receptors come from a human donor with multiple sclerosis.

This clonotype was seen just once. The CDR3 region has the DNA TGCGCCAGCAGCCAAGAGTGGCGGGGCGTGGGGAATGAGCAGTTCTTC. It translates to CASSQEWRGVGNEQFF. The rearrangement joins TRBV4-3 to TRBJ2-1; perhaps TRBD2 as D (6 bases). The CDR3 consists of 16 residues. Germline CDR1 is LGHNA and CDR2 is YSLEER. V lost 0 bases to trimming and J lost 7 bases, with 16 bases between them.

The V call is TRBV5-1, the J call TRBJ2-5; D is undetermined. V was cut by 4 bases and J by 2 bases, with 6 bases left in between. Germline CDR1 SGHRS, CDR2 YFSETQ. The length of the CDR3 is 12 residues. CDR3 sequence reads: CASSTHQETQYF. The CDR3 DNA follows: TGCGCCAGCAGCACACATCAAGAGACCCAGTACTTC.

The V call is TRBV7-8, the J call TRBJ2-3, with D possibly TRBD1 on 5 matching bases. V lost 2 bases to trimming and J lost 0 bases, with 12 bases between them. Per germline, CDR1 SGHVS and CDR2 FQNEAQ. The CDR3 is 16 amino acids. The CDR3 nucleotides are TGTGCCAGCAGCTTAAGGGGCAGGCCTAGCACAGATACGCAGTATTTT. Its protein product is CASSLRGRPSTDTQYF.

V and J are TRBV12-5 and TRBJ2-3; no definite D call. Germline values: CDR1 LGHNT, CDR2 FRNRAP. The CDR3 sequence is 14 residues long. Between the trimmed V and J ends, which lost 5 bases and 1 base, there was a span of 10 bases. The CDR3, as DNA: TGTGCTAGTGGTCTTTTTTCCGGCACAGATACGCAGTATTTT. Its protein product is CASGLFSGTDTQYF.

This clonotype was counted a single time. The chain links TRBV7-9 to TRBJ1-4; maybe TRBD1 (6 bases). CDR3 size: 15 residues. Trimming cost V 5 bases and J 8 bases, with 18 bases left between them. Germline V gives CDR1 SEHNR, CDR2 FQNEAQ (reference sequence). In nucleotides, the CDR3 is TGTGCCAGCAGCAATCAAGGGGGGCTCCGGGAAAAACTGTTTTTT. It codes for CASSNQGGLREKLFF.

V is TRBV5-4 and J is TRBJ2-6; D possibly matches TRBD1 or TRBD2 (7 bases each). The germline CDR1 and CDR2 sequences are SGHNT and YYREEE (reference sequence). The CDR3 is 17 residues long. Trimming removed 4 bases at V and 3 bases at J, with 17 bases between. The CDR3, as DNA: TGTGCCAGCAGCACCCAGGGGGGGCGGGGTGGGGCCAACGTCCTGACTTTC. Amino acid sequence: CASSTQGGRGGANVLTF. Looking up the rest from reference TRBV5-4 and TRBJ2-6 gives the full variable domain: ETGVTQSPTHLIKTRGQQVTLRCSSQSGHNTVSWYQQALGQGPQFIFQYYREEENGRGNFPPRFSGLQFPNYSSELNVNALELDDSALYLCASSTQGGRGGANVLTFGAGSRLTVL.

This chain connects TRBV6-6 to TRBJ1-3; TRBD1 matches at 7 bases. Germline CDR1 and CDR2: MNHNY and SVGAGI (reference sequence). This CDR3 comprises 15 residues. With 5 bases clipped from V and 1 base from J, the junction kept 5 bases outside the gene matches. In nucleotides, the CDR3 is TGTGCCAGCAGTCCGTACAGGGGTTCTGGAAACACCATATATTTT. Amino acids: CASSPYRGSGNTIYF.

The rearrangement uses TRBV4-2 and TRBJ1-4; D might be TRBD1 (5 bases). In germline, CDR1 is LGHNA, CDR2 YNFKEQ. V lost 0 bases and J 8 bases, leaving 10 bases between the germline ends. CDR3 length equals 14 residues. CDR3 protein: CASSQDRVGEKLFF. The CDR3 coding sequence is TGTGCCAGCAGCCAAGACAGGGTTGGAGAAAAACTGTTTTTT.

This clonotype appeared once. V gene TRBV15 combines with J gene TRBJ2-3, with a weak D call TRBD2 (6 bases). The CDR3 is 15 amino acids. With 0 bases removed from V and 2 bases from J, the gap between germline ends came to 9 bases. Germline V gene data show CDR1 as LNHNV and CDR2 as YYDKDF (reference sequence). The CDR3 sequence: CATSRDGGDTDTQYF. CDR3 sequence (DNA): TGTGCCACCAGCAGAGATGGAGGGGACACAGATACGCAGTATTTT. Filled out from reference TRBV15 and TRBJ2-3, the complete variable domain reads DAMVIQNPRYQVTQFGKPVTLSCSQTLNHNVMYWYQQKSSQAPKLLFHYYDKDFNNEADTPDNFQSRRPNTSFCFLDIRSPGLGDTAMYLCATSRDGGDTDTQYFGPGTRLTVL.

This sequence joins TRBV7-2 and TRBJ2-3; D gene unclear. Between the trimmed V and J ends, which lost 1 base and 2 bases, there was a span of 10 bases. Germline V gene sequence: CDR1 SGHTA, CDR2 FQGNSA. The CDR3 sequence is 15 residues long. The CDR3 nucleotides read TGTGCCAGCAGCTTAGTTAGTCCCTACACAGATACGCAGTATTTT. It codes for CASSLVSPYTDTQYF. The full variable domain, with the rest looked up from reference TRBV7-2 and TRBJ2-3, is GAGVSQSPSNKVTEKGKDVELRCDPISGHTALYWYRQSLGQGLEFLIYFQGNSAPDKSGLPSDRFSAERTGGSVSTLTIQRTQQEDSAVYLCASSLVSPYTDTQYFGPGTRLTVL.

DNA for the CDR3: TGCGCCAGCAGCTTGCAGGGGCTGGACACTGAAGCTTTCTTT. Protein product: CASSLQGLDTEAFF. This chain joins TRBV5-1 and TRBJ1-1, with a possible D match to TRBD1 (6 bases). Deletions cut 1 base from V and 3 bases from J, with 10 bases between. CDR3 length equals 14 residues. Germline loops: CDR1 SGHRS, CDR2 YFSETQ.

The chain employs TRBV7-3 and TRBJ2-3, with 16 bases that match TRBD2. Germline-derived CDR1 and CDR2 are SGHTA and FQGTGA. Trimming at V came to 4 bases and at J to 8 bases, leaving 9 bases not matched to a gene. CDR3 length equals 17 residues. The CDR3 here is CASSSQGLAGGPSTQYF. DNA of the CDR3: TGTGCCAGCAGCTCCCAGGGACTAGCGGGAGGGCCAAGTACGCAGTATTTT. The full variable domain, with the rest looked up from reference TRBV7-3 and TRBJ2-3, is GAGVSQTPSNKVTEKGKYVELRCDPISGHTALYWYRQSLGQGPEFLIYFQGTGAADDSGLPNDRFFAVRPEGSVSTLKIQRTERGDSAVYLCASSSQGLAGGPSTQYFGPGTRLTVL.

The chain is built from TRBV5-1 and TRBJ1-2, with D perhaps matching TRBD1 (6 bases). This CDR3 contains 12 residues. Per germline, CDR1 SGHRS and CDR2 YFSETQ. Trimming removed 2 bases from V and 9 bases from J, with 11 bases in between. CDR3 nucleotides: TGCGCCAGCAGCTTACAGGGTGTTCGCTACACCTTC. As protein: CASSLQGVRYTF.

The CDR3 sequence is CSAKRGVRETQYF. CDR3 DNA: TGCAGTGCTAAGAGAGGGGTGAGAGAGACCCAGTACTTC. The chain employs TRBV20-1 and TRBJ2-5; D possibly matches TRBD1 or TRBD2 (5 bases each). CDR3 length: 13 residues. CDR1 is DFQATT and CDR2 is SNEGSKA in the germline V gene (reference sequence). The ends were cut back, 4 bases at V and 4 bases at J, with 13 bases in the middle.

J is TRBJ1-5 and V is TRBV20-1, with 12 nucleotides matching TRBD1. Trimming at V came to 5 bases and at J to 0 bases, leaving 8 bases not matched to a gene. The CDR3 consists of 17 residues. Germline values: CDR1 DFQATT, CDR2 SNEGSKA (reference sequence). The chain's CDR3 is CSAATGTGGYSNQPQHF. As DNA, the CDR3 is TGCAGTGCTGCCACTGGGACAGGGGGCTATAGCAATCAGCCCCAGCATTTT.

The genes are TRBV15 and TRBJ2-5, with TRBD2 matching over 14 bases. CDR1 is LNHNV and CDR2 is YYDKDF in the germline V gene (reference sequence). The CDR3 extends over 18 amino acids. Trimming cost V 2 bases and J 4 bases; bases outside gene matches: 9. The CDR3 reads CATSRSGLAGATGETQYF. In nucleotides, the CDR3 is TGTGCCACCAGCAGATCGGGACTAGCGGGGGCCACAGGAGAGACCCAGTACTTC.

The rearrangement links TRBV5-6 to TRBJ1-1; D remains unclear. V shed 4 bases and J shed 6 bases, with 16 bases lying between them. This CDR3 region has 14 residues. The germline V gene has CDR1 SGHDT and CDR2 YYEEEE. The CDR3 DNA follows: TGTGCCAGCAGCCTTGACCGATCGCCCCCTGAAGCTTTCTTT. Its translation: CASSLDRSPPEAFF.

This CDR3 reads CASSPRANRDEQFF. CDR3 nucleotide sequence: TGTGCCAGCAGCCCTCGGGCCAACAGGGACGAGCAGTTCTTC. The chain couples TRBV7-3 to TRBJ2-1, with a weak D call TRBD1 (6 bases). Trimming took off 5 bases at V and 10 bases at J, with 18 bases between the two ends. The CDR3 covers 14 residues. In germline, CDR1 is SGHTA, CDR2 FQGTGA.

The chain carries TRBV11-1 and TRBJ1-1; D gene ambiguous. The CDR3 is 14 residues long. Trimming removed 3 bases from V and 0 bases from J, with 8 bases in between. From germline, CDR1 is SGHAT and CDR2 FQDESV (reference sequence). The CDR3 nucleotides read TGTGCCAGCAGCTTCGATCCGGTGAACACTGAAGCTTTCTTT. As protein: CASSFDPVNTEAFF.

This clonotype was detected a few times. The CDR3 DNA sequence: TGTGCCAGCATTCCCCGGGACAGGGGCTCAACCAAGGAAAAACTGTTTTTT. Residues: CASIPRDRGSTKEKLFF. The rearrangement uses TRBV2 and TRBJ1-4; 10 nucleotides match TRBD1. V lost 7 bases to trimming and J lost 8 bases; unmatched junction nucleotides: 16. This CDR3 has 17 residues. In germline, CDR1 is SNHLY, CDR2 FYNNEI.

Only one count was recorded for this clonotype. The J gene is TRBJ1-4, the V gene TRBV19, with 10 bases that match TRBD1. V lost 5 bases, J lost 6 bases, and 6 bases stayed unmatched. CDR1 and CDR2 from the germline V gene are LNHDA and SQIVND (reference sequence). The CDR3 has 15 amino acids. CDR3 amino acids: CASSRVGTGDEKLFF. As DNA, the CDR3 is TGTGCCAGTAGTCGAGTGGGGACAGGGGATGAAAAACTGTTTTTT.

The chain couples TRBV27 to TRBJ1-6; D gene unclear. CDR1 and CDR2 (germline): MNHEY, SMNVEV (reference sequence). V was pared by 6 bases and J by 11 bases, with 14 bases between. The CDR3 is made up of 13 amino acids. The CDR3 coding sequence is TGTGCCAGCAGCTGGACCCCCGACGCACCCCTCCACTTT. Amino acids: CASSWTPDAPLHF.

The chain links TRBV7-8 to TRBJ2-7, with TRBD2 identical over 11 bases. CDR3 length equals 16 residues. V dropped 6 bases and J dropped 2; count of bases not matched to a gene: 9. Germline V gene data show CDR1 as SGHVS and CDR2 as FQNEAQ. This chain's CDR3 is CASRTPGTSGAYEQYF. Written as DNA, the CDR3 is TGTGCCAGCAGAACCCCGGGGACTAGCGGAGCCTACGAGCAGTACTTC.

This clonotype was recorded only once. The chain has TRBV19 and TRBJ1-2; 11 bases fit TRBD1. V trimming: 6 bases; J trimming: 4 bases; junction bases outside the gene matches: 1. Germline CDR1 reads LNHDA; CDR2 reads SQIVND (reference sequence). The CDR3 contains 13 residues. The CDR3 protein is CASRGTGGYGYTF. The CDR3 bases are TGTGCCAGTAGGGGGACAGGGGGCTATGGCTACACCTTC.

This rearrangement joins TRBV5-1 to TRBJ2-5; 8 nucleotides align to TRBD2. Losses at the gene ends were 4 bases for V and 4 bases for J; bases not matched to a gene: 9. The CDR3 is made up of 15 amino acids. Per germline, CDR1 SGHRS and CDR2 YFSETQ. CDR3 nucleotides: TGCGCCAGCAGCCCAGAGGTCGCGGGGGGAGAGACCCAGTACTTC. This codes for CASSPEVAGGETQYF.

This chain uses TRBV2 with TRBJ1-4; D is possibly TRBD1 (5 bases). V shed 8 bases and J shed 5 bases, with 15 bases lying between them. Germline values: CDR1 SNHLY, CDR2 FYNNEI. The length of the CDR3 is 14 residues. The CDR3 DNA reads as TGTGCCAGCCTTCCAGACAGAGCCAATGAAAAACTGTTTTTT. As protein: CASLPDRANEKLFF.